What follows describes a single T cell receptor beta chain. This receptor's antigen is unknown. This sample was taken from a study of T cells expressing NK-cell markers (TCRdb year 2020). About the investigation overall: TCR beta-chain repertoires were profiled in sorted CD3+CD56+NKG2C+, CD3+CD56+NKG2C- and CD3+CD56-NKG2C+ T-cell subsets from eight donors. Sequencing of the libraries produced 2 x 150 bp reads on Illumina HiSeq 2000/2500, MiSeq or NextSeq. Randomly selected healthy volunteers, three men and five women, were used as the eight sequenced donors. Seven of the eight sequenced donors were HCMV-seropositive and one was HCMV-seronegative.

General conclusions and limits of the study: Those dominant clonotypes were again the most abundant among CD3+CD56-NKG2C+ cells in four donors, at roughly 28.3-65%. Whether the expanded NKG2C-expressing T cell clones were specific for HCMV antigens remained unclear. In several donors, the dominant CD3+CD56+NKG2C+ clonotypes ranked among the top 10 CD8+ clonotypes, making up 1.0-7.0% of CD8+ T cells.

TCRdb shows the sequencer as Illumina HiSeq 2000. 5'RACE template switching, by which a universal primer site and unique molecular identifiers were added, was used to make TCR beta cDNA libraries. cDNA synthesis was primed from the TCR beta constant segment and was followed by two successive PCR amplification steps. The authors processed their data as follows. MIGEC was used to demultiplex reads and group the reads by UMI, and MiTCR was used to assemble and quantify clonotypes. To exclude erroneous sequences, only TCR cDNA sequences supported by at least two reads were retained. The tcR package was used for downstream repertoire analysis, with clonotypes matched between fractions based on CDR3 nucleotide sequence plus V segment. VDJmatch was used to annotate antigen specificity against VDJdb, with one amino acid substitution in CDR3 allowed. Reads reprocessed by TCRdb are summarized as one entry per CDR3 protein sequence, and DNA is absent. TCRdb, rather than the study authors, made the V and J calls. The sample's records list 130,000 to 150,000 distinct CDR3 sequences. Clones ranked in the top ten supply 9% to 15% of the sample.

Including the terminal cysteine and phenylalanine, the CDR3 comprises 14 residues. DNA for this receptor is not on file. CDR1 KGHSH and CDR2 LQKENI are derived from the germline V gene. To determine HCMV serostatus, a commercial ELISA kit was used to detect HCMV-specific IgG in serum. Ficoll density gradient centrifugation was used to isolate peripheral blood mononuclear cells from blood. Sequenced sample: blood T cells: a sorted CD56 or NKG2C T cell subset, CD4+ or CD8+ T cells, or bulk PBMC T cells (not recorded which). This receptor was taken from a man aged 18 to 35 in good health. Donor details come from another sample of the same person, matched by shared clones. In this chain, TRBV18 is recombined with TRBJ2-3; TCRdb gives TRBD1 as the D gene, but with no DNA this cannot be confirmed. For the CDR3, the sequence is CASSGTGITDTQYF.